The entry below gives a single T cell receptor (beta chain) sequence along with its context. Its specificity is not known. The data derive from a study of shared clonotypes between healthy human individuals. Across the study: Each donor contributed plates that comprised three CD4 naive, three CD4 memory, two CD8 naive and one CD8 memory. Study results and caveats: Shared clonotypes: about 4.6% naive CD4, around 3.4% naive CD8, about 2.5% memory CD4, approximately 0.41% memory CD8.

Researchers divided each subset's genomic DNA evenly across several immunoSEQ plates. Assay used: immunoSEQ multiplex PCR; TCRdb lists only in-frame clones, some missing. The profile shows millions of clones, just over 90% of them singletons. The specimen was naive CD4+ T cells sorted from blood. The subset is: CD45RA+ positively selected. This clonotype originated in a man aged 18-30 years in good health.

CDR3 residues: CASSPRSGGQGETQYF. The CDR3 DNA sequence: TGTGCCAGCAGCCCCCGTAGTGGAGGACAGGGAGAGACCCAGTACTTC. V and J are TRBV7-9 and TRBJ2-5; 8 bases map to TRBD1. CDR1 SEHNR and CDR2 FQNEAQ come from the germline V gene (reference sequence). V gave up 5 bases and J gave up 4 bases; unmatched junction bases: 12. This CDR3 contains 16 residues.